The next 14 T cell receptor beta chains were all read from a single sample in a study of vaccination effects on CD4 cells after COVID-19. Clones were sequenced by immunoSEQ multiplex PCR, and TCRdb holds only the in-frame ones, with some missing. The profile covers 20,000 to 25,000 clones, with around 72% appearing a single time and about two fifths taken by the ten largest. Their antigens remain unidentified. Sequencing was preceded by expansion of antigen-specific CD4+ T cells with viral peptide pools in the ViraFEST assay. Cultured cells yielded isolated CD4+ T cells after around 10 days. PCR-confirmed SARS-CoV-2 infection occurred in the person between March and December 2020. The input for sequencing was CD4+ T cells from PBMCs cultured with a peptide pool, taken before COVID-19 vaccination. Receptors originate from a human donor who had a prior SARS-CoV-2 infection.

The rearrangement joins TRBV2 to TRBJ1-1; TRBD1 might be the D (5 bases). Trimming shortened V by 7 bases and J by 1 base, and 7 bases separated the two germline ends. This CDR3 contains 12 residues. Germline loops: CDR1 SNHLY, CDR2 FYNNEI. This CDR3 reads CASNTGNTEAFF. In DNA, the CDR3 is TGTGCCAGCAATACAGGGAACACTGAAGCTTTCTTT.

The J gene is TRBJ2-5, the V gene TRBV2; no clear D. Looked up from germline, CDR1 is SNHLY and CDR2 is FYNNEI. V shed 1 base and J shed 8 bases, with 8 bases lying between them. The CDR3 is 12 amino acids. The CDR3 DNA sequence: TGTGCCAGCAGTGAAGATTCCGCCACCCAGTACTTC. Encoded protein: CASSEDSATQYF.

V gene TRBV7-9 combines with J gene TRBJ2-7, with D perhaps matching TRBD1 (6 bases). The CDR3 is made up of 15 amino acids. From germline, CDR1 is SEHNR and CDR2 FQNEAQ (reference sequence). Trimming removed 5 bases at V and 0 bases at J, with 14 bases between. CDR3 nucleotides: TGTGCCAGCAGCCCGCGCCCAGGGGACTCCTACGAGCAGTACTTC. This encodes CASSPRPGDSYEQYF.

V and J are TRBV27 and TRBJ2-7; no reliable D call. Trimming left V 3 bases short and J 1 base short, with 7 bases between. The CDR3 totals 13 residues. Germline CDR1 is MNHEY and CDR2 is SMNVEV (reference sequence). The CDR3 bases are TGTGCCAGCAGTTTCACAATTTCCTACGAGCAGTACTTC. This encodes CASSFTISYEQYF.

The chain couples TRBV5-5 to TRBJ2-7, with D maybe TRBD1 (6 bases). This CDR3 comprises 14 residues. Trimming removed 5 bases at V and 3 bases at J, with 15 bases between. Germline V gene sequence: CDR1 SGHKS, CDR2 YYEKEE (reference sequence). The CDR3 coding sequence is TGTGCCAGCAGACCGACCGGGACAATCTACGAGCAGTACTTC. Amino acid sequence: CASRPTGTIYEQYF.

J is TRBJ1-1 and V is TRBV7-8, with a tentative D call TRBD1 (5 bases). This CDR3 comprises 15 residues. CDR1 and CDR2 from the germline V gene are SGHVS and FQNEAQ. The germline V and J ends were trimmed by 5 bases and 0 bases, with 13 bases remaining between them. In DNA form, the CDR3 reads TGTGCCAGCAGCCAATATACAGGTTTGAACACTGAAGCTTTCTTT. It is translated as CASSQYTGLNTEAFF. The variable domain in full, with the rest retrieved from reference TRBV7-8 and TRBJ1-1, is GAGVSQSPRYKVAKRGQDVALRCDPISGHVSLFWYQQALGQGPEFLTYFQNEAQLDKSGLPSDRFFAERPEGSVSTLKIQRTQQEDSAVYLCASSQYTGLNTEAFFGQGTRLTVV.

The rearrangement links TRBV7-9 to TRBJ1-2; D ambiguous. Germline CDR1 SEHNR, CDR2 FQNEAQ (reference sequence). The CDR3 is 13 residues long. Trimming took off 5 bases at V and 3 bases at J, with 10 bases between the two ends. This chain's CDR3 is CASSPPSYYGYTF. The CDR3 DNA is TGTGCCAGCAGCCCCCCAAGCTACTATGGCTACACCTTC.

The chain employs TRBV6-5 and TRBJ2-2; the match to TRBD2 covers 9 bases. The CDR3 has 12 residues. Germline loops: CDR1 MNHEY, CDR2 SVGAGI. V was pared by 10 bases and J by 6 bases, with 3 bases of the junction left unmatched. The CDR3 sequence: CATQRGAGELFF. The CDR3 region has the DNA TGTGCCACTCAGCGGGGGGCCGGGGAGCTGTTTTTT.

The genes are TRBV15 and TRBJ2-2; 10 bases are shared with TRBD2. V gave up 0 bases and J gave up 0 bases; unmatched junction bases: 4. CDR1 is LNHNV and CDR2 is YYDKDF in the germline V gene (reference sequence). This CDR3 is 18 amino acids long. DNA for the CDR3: TGTGCCACCAGCAGAGAACTAGCGGGGACCGCGAACACCGGGGAGCTGTTTTTT. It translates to CATSRELAGTANTGELFF.

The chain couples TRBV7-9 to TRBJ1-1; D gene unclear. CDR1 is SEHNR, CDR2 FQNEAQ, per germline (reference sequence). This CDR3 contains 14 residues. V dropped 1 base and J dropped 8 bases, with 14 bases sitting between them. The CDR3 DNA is TGTGCCAGCAGCTTAGATGCCGGCAGTACCGAAGCTTTCTTT. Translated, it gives CASSLDAGSTEAFF.

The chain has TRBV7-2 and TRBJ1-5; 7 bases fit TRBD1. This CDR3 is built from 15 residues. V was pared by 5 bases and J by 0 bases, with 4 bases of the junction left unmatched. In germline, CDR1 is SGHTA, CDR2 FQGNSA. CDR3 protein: CASSPGGDSNQPQHF. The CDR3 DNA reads TGTGCCAGCAGCCCAGGGGGGGATAGCAATCAGCCCCAGCATTTT. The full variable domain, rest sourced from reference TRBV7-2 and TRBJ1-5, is GAGVSQSPSNKVTEKGKDVELRCDPISGHTALYWYRQSLGQGLEFLIYFQGNSAPDKSGLPSDRFSAERTGGSVSTLTIQRTQQEDSAVYLCASSPGGDSNQPQHFGDGTRLSIL.

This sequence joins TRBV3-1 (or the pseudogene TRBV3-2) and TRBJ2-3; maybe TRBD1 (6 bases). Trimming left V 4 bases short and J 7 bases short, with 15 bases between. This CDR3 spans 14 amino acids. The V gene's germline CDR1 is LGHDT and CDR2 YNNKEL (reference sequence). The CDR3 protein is CASSPPDRVNTQYF. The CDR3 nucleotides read TGTGCCAGCAGCCCGCCGGACAGAGTGAATACGCAGTATTTT.

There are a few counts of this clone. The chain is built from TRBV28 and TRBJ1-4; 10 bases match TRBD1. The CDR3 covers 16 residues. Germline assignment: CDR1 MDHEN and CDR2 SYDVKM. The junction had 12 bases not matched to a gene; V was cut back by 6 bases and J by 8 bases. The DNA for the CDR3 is TGTGCCAGCAGGACCGGACAGACAGGGGGCTTCGAAAAACTGTTTTTT. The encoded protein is CASRTGQTGGFEKLFF. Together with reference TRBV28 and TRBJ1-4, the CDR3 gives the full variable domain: DVKVTQSSRYLVKRTGEKVFLECVQDMDHENMFWYRQDPGLGLRLIYFSYDVKMKEKGDIPEGYSVSREKKERFSLILESASTNQTSMYLCASRTGQTGGFEKLFFGSGTQLSVL.

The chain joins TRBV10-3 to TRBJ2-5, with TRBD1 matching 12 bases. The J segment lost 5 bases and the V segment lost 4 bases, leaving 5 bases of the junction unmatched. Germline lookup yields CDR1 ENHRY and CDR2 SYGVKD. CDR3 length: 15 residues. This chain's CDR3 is CAISAGTGGRETQYF. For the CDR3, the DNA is TGTGCCATCAGTGCGGGGACAGGGGGCCGGGAGACCCAGTACTTC.